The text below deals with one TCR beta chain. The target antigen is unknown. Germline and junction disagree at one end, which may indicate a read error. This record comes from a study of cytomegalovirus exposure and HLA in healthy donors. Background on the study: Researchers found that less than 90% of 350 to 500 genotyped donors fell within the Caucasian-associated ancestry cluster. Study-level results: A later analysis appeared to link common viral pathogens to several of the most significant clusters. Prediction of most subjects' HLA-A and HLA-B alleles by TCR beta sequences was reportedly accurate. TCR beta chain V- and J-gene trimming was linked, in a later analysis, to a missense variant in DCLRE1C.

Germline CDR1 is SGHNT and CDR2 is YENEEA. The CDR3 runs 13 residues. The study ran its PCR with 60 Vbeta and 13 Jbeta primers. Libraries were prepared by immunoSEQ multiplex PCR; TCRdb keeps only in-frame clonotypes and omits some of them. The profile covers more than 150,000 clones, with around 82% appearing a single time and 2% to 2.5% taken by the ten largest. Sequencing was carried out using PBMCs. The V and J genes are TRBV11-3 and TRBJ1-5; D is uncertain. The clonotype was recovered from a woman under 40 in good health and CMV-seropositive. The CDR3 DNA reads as TGTGCCAGCAGCTTAACGAGCAACCAGCCCCAGCATTTT. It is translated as CASSLTSNQPQHF.